Listed below are T cell receptor beta chains from one sample, sequenced in a study of regulatory T cells in long-lasting Graves disease. TCRdb fed the multiplex PCR reads into MiXCR, producing one record per CDR3 protein. Of about 460,000 distinct CDR3 sequences listed, under 25% are singletons. The source material was peripheral blood mononuclear cells (PBMCs), sampled when the disease was refractory, from a patient treated with antithyroid drugs. These receptors came from a female donor with Graves disease. Both conserved end residues are part of each CDR3.

TRBJ1-1,TRBV27,CASSSRIRPRAVNTEAFF
TRBJ2-3,TRBV7-3,CASSPAGDRPGGTQYF
TRBJ1-1,TRBV7-2,CASSLAAGGGGAFF
TRBJ2-2,TRBV6-1,CASSKDNSRDTGELFF
TRBJ2-7,TRBV20-1,CSARSWGQGGEQYF
TRBJ2-2,TRBV12-3/TRBV12-4,CASSFGRELFF
TRBJ1-5,TRBV7-2,CASSLVINTNQPQHF
TRBJ2-3,TRBV2,CASSEKTDTQYF
TRBJ2-1,TRBV2,CASTPYNEQFF
TRBJ2-1,TRBV7-2,CASSYRGGTTYNEQFF
TRBJ1-6,TRBV30,CAWSTDRGLSPLHF
TRBJ2-4,TRBV19,CASSIKGGNKNIQYF
TRBJ1-1,TRBV9,CASSVEGGDREAFF
TRBJ1-1,TRBV19,CASREQGYTSGTEAFF
TRBJ2-5,TRBV7-9,CASSTTGGGQETQYF
TRBJ2-5,TRBV7-2,CASSRTVQETQYF
TRBJ1-1,TRBV11-2,CASSSVNRDEAFF
TRBJ2-2,TRBV7-8,CASSQSLVGGALFF